This TCR beta chain was sequenced for a study of shared clonotypes between healthy human individuals. The CDR3 extends over 14 amino acids. V was cut by 0 bases and J by 5 bases, with 10 bases left in between. CDR1 and CDR2 from the germline V gene are SGHTA and FQGTGA. Sequencing was performed with immunoSEQ multiplex PCR; in TCRdb, only in-frame clones are kept and a portion is missing. Of under 2.5 million clones in the sample, 85% to 95% were seen once. The rearrangement links TRBV7-3 to TRBJ2-5, with TRBD2 as a possible D gene (6 bases). Sequencing was performed on naive CD4+ T cells from PBMCs. The sample's subset: CD45RA+ positively selected. This receptor was obtained from a man aged 18 to 30 in good health. Some clones in this sample may be carry-over from other donors' samples. In DNA, the CDR3 is TGTGCCAGCAGCTTAACCGGGGGTATCGAGACCCAGTACTTC. It yields the protein CASSLTGGIETQYF.